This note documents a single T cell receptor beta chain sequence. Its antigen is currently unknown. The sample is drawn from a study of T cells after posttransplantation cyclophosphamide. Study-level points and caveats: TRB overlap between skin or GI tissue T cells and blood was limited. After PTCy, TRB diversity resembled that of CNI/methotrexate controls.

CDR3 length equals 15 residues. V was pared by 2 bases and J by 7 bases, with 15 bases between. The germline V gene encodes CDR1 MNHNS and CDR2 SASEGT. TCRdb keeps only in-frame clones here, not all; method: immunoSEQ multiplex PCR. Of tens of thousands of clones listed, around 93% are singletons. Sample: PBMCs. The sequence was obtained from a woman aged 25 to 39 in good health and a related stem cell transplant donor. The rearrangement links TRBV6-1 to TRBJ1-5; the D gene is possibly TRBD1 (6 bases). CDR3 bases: TGTGCCAGCAGTGAACGGACAGCCGCTGAGCAGCCCCAGCATTTT. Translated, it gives CASSERTAAEQPQHF.